The rows below give T cell receptor beta chains drawn from one sample of a study of T-cell memory formation after mild COVID-19. Each CDR3 protein gets one entry after TCRdb re-called the 5' RACE reads with MiXCR. The sample yields approximately 440,000 distinct CDR3 sequences, 15% to 25% seen once. The sequenced sample was PBMCs or a T cell subset sorted from them (not recorded which). The receptors derive from an adult woman who had mild COVID-19 (a few samples of this study predate the infection). Cell type and time point are not known. Both conserved end residues are part of each CDR3.

TRBJ2-4 | TRBV14 | CASSQYGSDRNIQYF
TRBJ1-5 | TRBV27 | CASSLSMGGYQPQHF
TRBJ2-2 | TRBV20-1 | CSAIQDRLGRNTGELFF
TRBJ2-7 | TRBV12-3/TRBV12-4 | CASSPVTPHEQYF
TRBJ1-5 | TRBV29-1 | CSAQLSNQPQHF
TRBJ1-3 | TRBV24-1 | CATSDSRTGVGNTIYF
TRBJ1-1 | TRBV11-2 | CASSAGTGTEAFF
TRBJ1-2 | TRBV29-1 | CSVGTGPQGYTF
TRBJ1-3 | TRBV7-9 | CASSLRGTGLGNTIYF
TRBJ1-2 | TRBV28 | CASSLEEDYGYTF
TRBJ2-7 | TRBV5-5 | CASSLLRGESYEQYF
TRBJ1-2 | TRBV12-5 | CASGLLPRTRRANYGYTF
TRBJ2-7 | TRBV6-5 | CASSYSPTNYEQYF
TRBJ2-1 | TRBV5-5 | CASSLPRTATNNEQFF
TRBJ2-2 | TRBV5-1 | CASSFRETGELFF
TRBJ2-2 | TRBV5-1 | CASWKGQGNNGELFF
TRBJ2-7 | TRBV29-1 | CSVLTGGSYEQYF